Detailed here is one T cell receptor beta chain. Cohort 3 recovered donors had two negative PCRs, clearance, or symptom resolution. This sample is drawn from a study of blood T cell repertoires in COVID-19. The CDR3 spans 16 residues. Looked up from germline, CDR1 is MGHRA and CDR2 is YSYEKL. Germline trimming cut 1 base from V and 2 bases from J; bases unmatched to any gene: 5. Libraries were prepared by immunoSEQ multiplex PCR; TCRdb keeps only in-frame clonotypes and omits some of them. The sample records about 250,000 clones, about 85% being singletons. The receptor was derived from a woman aged 50 to 60 who had recovered from COVID-19. Sequences were obtained from PBMCs or T cells enriched from blood (not recorded which). The chain links TRBV4-1 to TRBJ1-3; 7 bases agree with TRBD1. CDR3 sequence: CASSQVITGAGNTIYF. In nucleotides, the CDR3 is TGCGCCAGCAGCCAAGTTATCACAGGGGCTGGAAACACCATATATTTT.